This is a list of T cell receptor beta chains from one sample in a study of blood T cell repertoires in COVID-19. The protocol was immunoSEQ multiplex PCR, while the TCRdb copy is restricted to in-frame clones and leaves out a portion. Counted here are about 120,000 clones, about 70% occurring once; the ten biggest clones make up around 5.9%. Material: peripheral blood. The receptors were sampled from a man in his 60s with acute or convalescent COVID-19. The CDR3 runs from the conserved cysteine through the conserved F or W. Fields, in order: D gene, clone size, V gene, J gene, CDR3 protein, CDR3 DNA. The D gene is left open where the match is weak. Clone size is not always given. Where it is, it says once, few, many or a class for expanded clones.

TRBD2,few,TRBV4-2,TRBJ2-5,CASSQKHPGLASQETQYF,TGTGCCAGCAGCCAAAAACATCCGGGACTAGCGTCCCAAGAGACCCAGTACTTC
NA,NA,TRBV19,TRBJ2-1,CASSIDLVSRVSNEQFF,TGTGCCAGTAGTATAGATCTAGTGTCCAGGGTTTCGAATGAGCAGTTCTTC
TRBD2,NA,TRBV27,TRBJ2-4,CASSHRSSGRTLAKNIQYF,TGTGCCAGCAGCCACAGATCTAGCGGGAGGACCCTAGCCAAAAACATTCAGTACTTC
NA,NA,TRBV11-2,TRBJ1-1,CASTSRYGDMNTEAFF,TGTGCCAGCACCTCTAGGTATGGGGACATGAACACTGAAGCTTTCTTT
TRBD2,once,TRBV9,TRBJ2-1,CASSVSGTSGSYEQFF,TGTGCCAGCAGCGTATCCGGGACTAGCGGGAGCTATGAGCAGTTCTTC
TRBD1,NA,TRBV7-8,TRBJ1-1,CASSSTGKTEAFF,TGTGCCAGCAGCTCGACAGGGAAAACTGAAGCTTTCTTT
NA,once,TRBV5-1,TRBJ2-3,CASSLTFGTDTQYF,TGCGCCAGCAGCTTAACATTTGGCACAGATACGCAGTATTTT
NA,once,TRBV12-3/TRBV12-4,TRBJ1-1,CASGEGTEAFF,TGTGCCAGCGGTGAGGGCACTGAAGCTTTCTTT
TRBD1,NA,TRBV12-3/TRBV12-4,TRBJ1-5,CASSFGQGWPQHF,TGTGCCAGCAGTTTCGGACAGGGCTGGCCCCAGCATTTT
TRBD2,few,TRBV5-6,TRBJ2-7,CASSLVLAGVREQYF,TGTGCCAGCAGCTTGGTTCTAGCGGGAGTGCGGGAGCAGTACTTC
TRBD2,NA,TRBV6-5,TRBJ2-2,CASSILLAGAGELFF,TGTGCCAGCAGTATCCTTCTAGCGGGGGCCGGGGAGCTGTTTTTT
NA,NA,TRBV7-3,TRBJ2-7,CASSSGPAGEQYF,TGTGCCAGCAGCTCGGGTCCCGCCGGCGAGCAGTACTTC
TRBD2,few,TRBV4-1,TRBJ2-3,CASSFGREGADTQYF,TGCGCCTCAAGCTTCGGGCGGGAGGGTGCAGATACGCAGTATTTT
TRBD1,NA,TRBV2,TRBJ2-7,CASIQGAYEQYF,TGTGCCAGCATTCAGGGGGCATACGAGCAGTACTTC
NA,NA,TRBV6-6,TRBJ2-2,CASDPGTANTGELFF,TGTGCCAGCGACCCGGGAACGGCGAACACCGGGGAGCTGTTTTTT
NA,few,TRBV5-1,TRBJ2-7,CASSISQGSYEQYF,TGCGCCAGCAGCATCAGTCAGGGCTCCTACGAGCAGTACTTC